The T cell receptor (beta chain) under discussion was sequenced for a study of shared clonotypes between healthy human individuals. Regarding this clone: What it binds is not known.

Study donors comprised healthy, HIV-negative adults devoid of recent acute infection or vaccination. Study findings and constraints: Sampling covered blood only; tissue repertoires likely differ. Incomplete sequencing of sorted subsets was indicated by rarefaction despite large depth.

Per sorted-subset replicate PCR, input was about 180 ng DNA, representing tens of thousands of T cell genomes. Clones were sequenced by immunoSEQ multiplex PCR, and TCRdb holds only the in-frame ones, with some missing. The sample has a few million clones; 90% to 96% are singletons. The clonotype was recovered from a man younger than 30 in good health. Material for sequencing was naive CD4+ T cells sorted from blood. Regarding subset: CD45RA+ positively selected.

The CDR3 nucleotides are TGTGCCAGCAGCCTGGGGCAGAACTTTTACGAGCAGTACTTC. It codes for CASSLGQNFYEQYF. The chain employs TRBV7-9 and TRBJ2-7; D perhaps matches TRBD1 (5 bases). Trimming removed 5 bases from V and 4 bases from J, with 15 bases in between. The germline V gene encodes CDR1 SEHNR and CDR2 FQNEAQ (reference sequence). This CDR3 contains 14 residues. The whole variable domain, filled in from reference TRBV7-9 and TRBJ2-7, reads DTGVSQNPRHKITKRGQNVTFRCDPISEHNRLYWYRQTLGQGPEFLTYFQNEAQLEKSRLLSDRFSAERPKGSFSTLEIQRTEQGDSAMYLCASSLGQNFYEQYFGPGTRLTVT.